These 10 T cell receptor beta chains originate from one sample sequenced in a study of preoperative IRX-2 immunotherapy in early breast cancer. Treatment indicated: preoperative locoregional IRX-2 cytokine immunotherapy. Produced via immunoSEQ multiplex PCR; TCRdb's table is partial and in-frame only. This table holds roughly 34,000 clones, about 90% found once. The source was tumor tissue, collected after IRX-2 immunotherapy. These receptors were collected from a human donor with breast cancer.

CDR3 protein: CASSLLRGGHETQYF. Written as DNA, the CDR3 is TGTGCCAGCAGCTTACTCCGTGGGGGGCACGAGACCCAGTACTTC. The genes are TRBV11-3 and TRBJ2-5; D possibly uses TRBD1 or TRBD2 (6 bases each). The CDR3 has 15 amino acids. Germline CDR1 is SGHNT and CDR2 is YENEEA. Trimming took off 2 bases at V and 5 bases at J, with 15 bases between the two ends.

The J gene is TRBJ2-1, the V gene TRBV14; 13 bases match TRBD2. The germline gives CDR1 SGHDN, CDR2 FVKESK. CDR3 length equals 16 residues. Losses at the gene ends were 2 bases for V and 7 bases for J; bases not matched to a gene: 5. The CDR3 region has the DNA TGTGCCAGCAGCCAACCCCGACTAGCGGGGGGAAATGAGCAGTTCTTC. It is translated as CASSQPRLAGGNEQFF.

The CDR3 region has the DNA TGTGCCACCAGCGGCGGACAGGGGCCAGGGAGCAATCAGCCCCAGCATTTT. Its translation: CATSGGQGPGSNQPQHF. The rearrangement links TRBV15 to TRBJ1-5, with 9 bases aligning to TRBD1. Germline lookup yields CDR1 LNHNV and CDR2 YYDKDF (reference sequence). V lost 5 bases and J lost 1; bases outside the gene matches: 9. CDR3 length: 17 amino acids.

V and J are TRBV6-4 and TRBJ2-7; TRBD1 agrees at 7 bases. The CDR3 covers 15 residues. Germline lookup yields CDR1 MRHNA and CDR2 SNTAGT. Trimming removed 6 bases from V and 0 bases from J; junction bases left unmatched: 8. DNA of the CDR3: TGTGCCAGCAGAGCGACAGGGTCGGGCTCCTACGAGCAGTACGTC. It yields the protein CASRATGSGSYEQYV.

The J gene is TRBJ2-1, the V gene TRBV29-1; 9 positions agree with TRBD1. This CDR3 has 13 amino acids. The V segment lost 5 bases and the J segment 8 bases; nucleotides outside the gene matches: 7. Germline CDR1 and CDR2: SQVTM and ANQGSEA. CDR3 DNA: TGCAGCGTTCGGGGACAGGGCGGGTATGAGCAGTTCTTC. Its protein product is CSVRGQGGYEQFF.

This clone has just one count. The chain carries TRBV6-8 and TRBJ2-1; TRBD2 might be the D (5 bases). In germline, CDR1 is MNHGY, CDR2 SAAAGT. V lost 0 bases and J 4 bases, leaving 7 bases between the germline ends. The CDR3 consists of 14 residues. DNA of the CDR3: TGTGCCAGCAGTTACTCGGGAGCTTACAATGAGCAGTTCTTC. This translates into CASSYSGAYNEQFF.

This chain uses TRBV19 with TRBJ2-2; D remains unclear. Germline CDR1 reads LNHDA; CDR2 reads SQIVND (reference sequence). The CDR3 is 13 residues long. V was pared by 6 bases and J by 5 bases, with 10 bases between. The CDR3 coding sequence is TGTGCCAGTAGGCCACAGCTTACCGGGGAGCTGTTTTTT. Its translation is CASRPQLTGELFF.

The chain uses TRBV5-1 and TRBJ1-1; D is unclear. The V gene's germline CDR1 is SGHRS and CDR2 YFSETQ. The CDR3 runs 14 residues. Trimming stripped 0 bases from V and 10 bases from J, with 16 bases between. CDR3 nucleotide sequence: TGCGCCAGCAGCTTGGAGTACGCAGGCAATTTAGCTTTCTTT. This gives the protein CASSLEYAGNLAFF. The full variable domain, with the rest looked up from reference TRBV5-1 and TRBJ1-1, is KAGVTQTPRYLIKTRGQQVTLSCSPISGHRSVSWYQQTPGQGLQFLFEYFSETQRNKGNFPGRFSGRQFSNSRSEMNVSTLELGDSALYLCASSLEYAGNLAFFGQGTRLTVV.

The chain is built from TRBV7-6 and TRBJ2-5, with TRBD2 matching over 11 bases. V dropped 5 bases and J dropped 5; count of bases not matched to a gene: 10. This CDR3 has 16 amino acids. The germline gives CDR1 SGHVS, CDR2 FNYEAQ. Here the CDR3 reads CASSRILAGDRETQYF. For the CDR3, the DNA is TGTGCCAGCAGCCGAATACTAGCGGGAGACAGGGAGACCCAGTACTTC.

The chain couples TRBV7-7 to TRBJ1-1; maybe TRBD1 (6 bases). This CDR3 is 18 amino acids long. V was shortened by 2 bases and J by 2 bases, with 21 bases between the two germline ends. Germline CDR1 SSHAT, CDR2 FNYEAQ (reference sequence). The CDR3 nucleotides are TGTGCCAGCAGCTTATTCGGATCCAGTGGACAGCGAAACACTGAAGCTTTCTTT. Translating it yields CASSLFGSSGQRNTEAFF.